The source of this TCR beta chain is a study of CXCR3-negative and CXCR3-positive naive CD8 T cells. Overall study results and limits: For memory CD8+ cells diversity was much lower, but both naive subsets had comparably high diversity. In naive cells, CXCR3-negative and CXCR3-positive subsets had similar TRBV-TRBJ usage; memory cells differed. Greater hydrophobicity was found in TRB CDR3s of CXCR3-positive naive cells than of CXCR3-negative naive cells.

CD45RO-CCR7+CD27+CD95- defined naive CD8+ T cells. With respect to this clonotype: Antigen unknown.

The libraries of TRB cDNA were constructed through 5' RACE using UMI labels. TCRdb re-called the 5' RACE reads and catalogs CDR3 proteins one per entry, DNA excluded. The sample table sets out about 60,000 distinct CDR3 sequences. The germline CDR1 and CDR2 sequences are SGHVS and FQNEAQ. The CDR3 length is 18 residues. Sequenced sample: naive CXCR3+ CD8+ T cells from blood. Subset given: CD45RO-CCR7+CD27+CD95- naive CD8+ T cells expressing CXCR3 (TNR3+). The rearrangement uses TRBV7-8 and TRBJ1-3; TCRdb names TRBD1, which stays unverified in the absence of DNA. The TCR comes from a human donor in good health. Some clones in this sample may be carry-over from other donors' samples. CDR3 sequence reads: CASSLRPGQGAYGNTIYF.